Listed below are T cell receptor beta chains from one sample, sequenced in a study of T cell changes during pregnancy in multiple sclerosis. Produced via immunoSEQ multiplex PCR; TCRdb's table is partial and in-frame only. This table has some 79,000 clones, under 95% appearing once. The input for sequencing was CD4+ T cells from peripheral blood mononuclear cells, taken in the second trimester of pregnancy. The receptors stem from a female donor with multiple sclerosis, enrolled in a pregnancy study. The CDR3 runs from the conserved cysteine through the conserved F or W. The order of the fields is clone size, D gene, V gene, J gene, CDR3 protein, CDR3 DNA. D genes are given only for firm matches. Rows give clone size only sometimes, using once, few, many, or a class for an expanded clone.

abundance: .
d_gene: .
v_gene: TRBV7-2
j_gene: TRBJ2-7
CDR3aa: CASSLTSGLSVLQQYF
CDR3nt: TGTGCCAGCAGTTTGACCTCGGGACTCTCCGTATTGCAGCAGTACTTC

abundance: .
d_gene: TRBD2
v_gene: TRBV18
j_gene: TRBJ2-2
CDR3aa: CASSQGLDGELFF
CDR3nt: TGTGCCAGCTCACAAGGACTAGACGGGGAGCTGTTTTTT

abundance: .
d_gene: TRBD2
v_gene: TRBV15
j_gene: TRBJ2-1
CDR3aa: CATSLPGGLAGATDRLSYNEQFF
CDR3nt: TGTGCCACCAGCTTACCGGGGGGCCTAGCGGGGGCCACCGACCGGCTCTCCTACAATGAGCAGTTCTTC

abundance: once
d_gene: TRBD2
v_gene: TRBV18
j_gene: TRBJ2-5
CDR3aa: CASSQTSRETQYF
CDR3nt: TGTGCCAGCTCCCAGACTAGCAGGGAGACCCAGTACTTC

abundance: .
d_gene: TRBD1
v_gene: TRBV30
j_gene: TRBJ1-6
CDR3aa: CAWRGQGNSPLHF
CDR3nt: TGTGCCTGGAGGGGACAGGGGAATTCACCCCTCCACTTT

abundance: .
d_gene: .
v_gene: TRBV15
j_gene: TRBJ1-6
CDR3aa: CATSLQAANSPLHF
CDR3nt: TGTGCCACCAGTTTACAGGCTGCTAATTCACCCCTCCACTTT

abundance: .
d_gene: TRBD1
v_gene: TRBV6-6
j_gene: TRBJ1-1
CDR3aa: CASSYLPGQGHTEAFF
CDR3nt: TGTGCCAGCAGTTACCTCCCTGGACAGGGCCACACTGAAGCTTTCTTT

abundance: .
d_gene: .
v_gene: TRBV6-1
j_gene: TRBJ2-7
CDR3aa: CASSDLGGPGEQYF
CDR3nt: TGTGCCAGCAGTGACTTGGGCGGGCCTGGCGAGCAGTACTTC

abundance: .
d_gene: .
v_gene: TRBV6-1
j_gene: TRBJ1-3
CDR3aa: CASRGDIFSGNTIYF
CDR3nt: TGTGCCAGCAGGGGGGACATATTCTCTGGAAACACCATATATTTT

abundance: once
d_gene: .
v_gene: TRBV11-2
j_gene: TRBJ1-2
CDR3aa: CASSLVPRIRGGRSYTF
CDR3nt: TGTGCCAGCAGCTTAGTCCCCCGGATCCGCGGGGGTAGAAGCTACACCTTC

abundance: .
d_gene: .
v_gene: TRBV19
j_gene: TRBJ1-2
CDR3aa: CASTIISSGAPGYTF
CDR3nt: TGTGCCAGTACCATTATTTCTTCAGGGGCGCCTGGCTACACCTTC

abundance: .
d_gene: TRBD1
v_gene: TRBV7-9
j_gene: TRBJ1-2
CDR3aa: CASSRGQGDGYTF
CDR3nt: TGTGCCAGCAGCCGGGGACAGGGGGATGGCTACACCTTC

abundance: .
d_gene: TRBD1
v_gene: TRBV11-1
j_gene: TRBJ2-7
CDR3aa: CASSSFPGQGAREQYF
CDR3nt: TGTGCCAGCAGCTCGTTCCCGGGACAGGGGGCTAGGGAGCAGTACTTC

abundance: .
d_gene: TRBD1
v_gene: TRBV2
j_gene: TRBJ2-3
CDR3aa: CASSQTRQGGADTQYF
CDR3nt: TGTGCCAGCAGCCAAACCCGACAGGGTGGAGCAGATACGCAGTATTTT

abundance: .
d_gene: .
v_gene: TRBV2
j_gene: TRBJ2-7
CDR3aa: CASSERAGQGHEQYF
CDR3nt: TGTGCCAGCAGTGAGAGGGCAGGTCAAGGGCATGAGCAGTACTTC

abundance: .
d_gene: TRBD1
v_gene: TRBV14
j_gene: TRBJ1-1
CDR3aa: CASSQARGTEAFF
CDR3nt: TGTGCCAGCAGCCAGGCCAGGGGGACTGAAGCTTTCTTT

abundance: .
d_gene: .
v_gene: TRBV5-1
j_gene: TRBJ2-7
CDR3aa: CASSLTGQPSYEQYF
CDR3nt: TGCGCCAGCAGCTTGACAGGACAACCGTCGTACGAGCAGTACTTC

abundance: .
d_gene: TRBD1
v_gene: TRBV29-1
j_gene: TRBJ2-7
CDR3aa: CSAEGGQGFSYEQYF
CDR3nt: TGCAGCGCTGAGGGGGGACAGGGCTTTTCCTACGAGCAGTACTTC

abundance: .
d_gene: .
v_gene: TRBV5-1
j_gene: TRBJ2-1
CDR3aa: CASGAGRNEQFF
CDR3nt: TGCGCCAGCGGGGCAGGGCGTAATGAGCAGTTCTTC

abundance: .
d_gene: TRBD1
v_gene: TRBV29-1
j_gene: TRBJ2-5
CDR3aa: CSVGQGPQETQYF
CDR3nt: TGCAGCGTGGGACAGGGCCCCCAAGAGACCCAGTACTTC

abundance: .
d_gene: TRBD1
v_gene: TRBV19
j_gene: TRBJ2-2
CDR3aa: CASSTGVNTGELFF
CDR3nt: TGTGCCAGTTCGACAGGGGTGAACACCGGGGAGCTGTTTTTT

abundance: once
d_gene: TRBD1
v_gene: TRBV6-1
j_gene: TRBJ1-4
CDR3aa: CASSARGQGNEKLFF
CDR3nt: TGTGCCAGCAGTGCCAGGGGACAGGGGAATGAAAAACTGTTTTTT

abundance: .
d_gene: TRBD1
v_gene: TRBV18
j_gene: TRBJ2-5
CDR3aa: CASSILRTGNQETQYF
CDR3nt: TGTGCCAGCTCTATCCTCCGGACAGGAAATCAAGAGACCCAGTACTTC

abundance: .
d_gene: .
v_gene: TRBV4-3
j_gene: TRBJ2-7
CDR3aa: CASSQLLPGQGEQYF
CDR3nt: TGCGCCAGCAGCCAATTACTTCCGGGACAAGGCGAGCAGTACTTC

abundance: .
d_gene: TRBD2
v_gene: TRBV11-3
j_gene: TRBJ2-7
CDR3aa: CASSSPVTSAYEQYF
CDR3nt: TGTGCCAGCAGCTCCCCGGTCACTAGCGCCTACGAGCAGTACTTC

abundance: .
d_gene: .
v_gene: TRBV2
j_gene: TRBJ1-6
CDR3aa: CASSGSGLWLPGNSPLHF
CDR3nt: TGTGCCAGCAGTGGTTCTGGTTTATGGCTGCCTGGTAATTCACCCCTCCACTTT

abundance: .
d_gene: TRBD1
v_gene: TRBV5-1
j_gene: TRBJ2-7
CDR3aa: CASSLTGGYEQYF
CDR3nt: TGCGCCAGCAGCTTGACAGGGGGCTACGAGCAGTACTTC

abundance: .
d_gene: .
v_gene: TRBV25-1
j_gene: TRBJ1-2
CDR3aa: CASSDQRDTADGYTF
CDR3nt: TGTGCCAGCAGTGACCAACGGGACACGGCGGATGGCTACACCTTC

abundance: .
d_gene: .
v_gene: TRBV7-2
j_gene: TRBJ1-1
CDR3aa: CASSLLTGPSEAFF
CDR3nt: TGTGCCAGCAGCTTACTAACAGGGCCCAGTGAAGCTTTCTTT

abundance: .
d_gene: TRBD2
v_gene: TRBV4-1
j_gene: TRBJ2-1
CDR3aa: CASSQGLAGQNSYNEQFF
CDR3nt: TGCGCCAGCAGCCAAGGGCTAGCGGGACAGAACTCCTACAATGAGCAGTTCTTC

abundance: once
d_gene: TRBD1
v_gene: TRBV11-3
j_gene: TRBJ1-4
CDR3aa: CASSPQGAYATNEKLFF
CDR3nt: TGTGCCAGCAGCCCTCAGGGGGCGTATGCAACTAATGAAAAACTGTTTTTT

abundance: once
d_gene: .
v_gene: TRBV10-3
j_gene: TRBJ1-1
CDR3aa: CAISESLRGNTEAFF
CDR3nt: TGTGCCATCAGTGAGTCCCTGAGAGGGAACACTGAAGCTTTCTTT

abundance: .
d_gene: .
v_gene: TRBV19
j_gene: TRBJ1-3
CDR3aa: CASSRRTLQMSGNTIYF
CDR3nt: TGTGCCAGTAGTAGGAGGACTCTCCAAATGTCTGGAAACACCATATATTTT